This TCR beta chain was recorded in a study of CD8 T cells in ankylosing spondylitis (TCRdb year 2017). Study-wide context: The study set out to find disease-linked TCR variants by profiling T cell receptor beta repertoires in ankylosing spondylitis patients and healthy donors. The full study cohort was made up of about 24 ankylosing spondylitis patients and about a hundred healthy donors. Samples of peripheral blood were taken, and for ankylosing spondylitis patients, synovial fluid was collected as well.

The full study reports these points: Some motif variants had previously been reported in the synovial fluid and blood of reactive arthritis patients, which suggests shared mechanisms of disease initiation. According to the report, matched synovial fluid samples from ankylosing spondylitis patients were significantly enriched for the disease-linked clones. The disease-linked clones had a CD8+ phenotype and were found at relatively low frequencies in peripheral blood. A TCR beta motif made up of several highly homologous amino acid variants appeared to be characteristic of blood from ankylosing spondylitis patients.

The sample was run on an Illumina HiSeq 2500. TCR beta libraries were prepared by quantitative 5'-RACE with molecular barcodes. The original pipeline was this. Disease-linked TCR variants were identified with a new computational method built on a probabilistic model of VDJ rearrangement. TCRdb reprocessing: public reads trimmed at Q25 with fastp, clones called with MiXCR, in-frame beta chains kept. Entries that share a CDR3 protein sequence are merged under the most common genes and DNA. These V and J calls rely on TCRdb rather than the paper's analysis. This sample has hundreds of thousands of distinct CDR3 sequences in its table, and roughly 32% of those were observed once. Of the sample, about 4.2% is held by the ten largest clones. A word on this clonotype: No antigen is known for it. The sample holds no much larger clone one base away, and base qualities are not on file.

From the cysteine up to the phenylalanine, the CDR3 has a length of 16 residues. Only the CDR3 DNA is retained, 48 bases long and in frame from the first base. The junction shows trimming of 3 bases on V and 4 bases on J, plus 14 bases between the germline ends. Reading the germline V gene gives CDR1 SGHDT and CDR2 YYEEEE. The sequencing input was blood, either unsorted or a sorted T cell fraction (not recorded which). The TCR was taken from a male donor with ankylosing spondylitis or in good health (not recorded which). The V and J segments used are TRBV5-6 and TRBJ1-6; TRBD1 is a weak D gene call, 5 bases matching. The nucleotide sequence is TGTGCCAGCAGCTCACAGGAGGGAGTTTATAATTCACCCCTCCACTTT. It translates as CASSSQEGVYNSPLHF.